This T cell receptor (beta chain) was sequenced during a study of blood T cell repertoires in COVID-19. Study summary: Specimens from acute and convalescent COVID-19 originated in the United States, Italy and Spain. In each case, the material was cDNA or gDNA derived from T cells, B-cell-depleted T cells, or PBMCs.

Germline loops: CDR1 LNHDA, CDR2 SQIVND (reference sequence). CDR3 length equals 14 residues. V shed 3 bases and J shed 1 base, with 9 bases lying between them. Using immunoSEQ multiplex PCR, the repertoire was profiled, and TCRdb retains in-frame clones only, with some absent. Of 200,000 to 250,000 clones in the sample, 84% were seen once. The receptor comes from a man younger than 40 with active or convalescent COVID-19. Sequencing was performed on peripheral blood. V is TRBV19 and J is TRBJ2-5; D ambiguous. The CDR3 reads CASSIQVSQETQYF. The CDR3 nucleotides are TGTGCCAGTAGTATCCAGGTCAGCCAAGAGACCCAGTACTTC.